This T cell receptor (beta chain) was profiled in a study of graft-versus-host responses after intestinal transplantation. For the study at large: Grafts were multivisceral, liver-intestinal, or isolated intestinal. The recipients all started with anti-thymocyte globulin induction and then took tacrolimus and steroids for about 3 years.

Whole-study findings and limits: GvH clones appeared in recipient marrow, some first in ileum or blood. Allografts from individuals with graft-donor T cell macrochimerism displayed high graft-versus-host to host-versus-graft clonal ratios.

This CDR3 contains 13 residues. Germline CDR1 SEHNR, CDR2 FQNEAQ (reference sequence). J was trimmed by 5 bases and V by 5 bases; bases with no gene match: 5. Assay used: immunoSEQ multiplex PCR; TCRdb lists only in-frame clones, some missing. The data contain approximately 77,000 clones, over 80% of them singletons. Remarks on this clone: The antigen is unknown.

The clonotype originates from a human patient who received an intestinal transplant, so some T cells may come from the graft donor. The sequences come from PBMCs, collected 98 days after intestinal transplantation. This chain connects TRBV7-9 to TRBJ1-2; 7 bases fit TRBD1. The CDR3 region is CASSQDRDYGYTF. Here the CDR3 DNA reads TGTGCCAGCAGCCAAGACAGGGATTATGGCTACACCTTC.